Presented here are 2 T cell receptor beta chains from one specimen sequenced in a study of T cell responses to AZD1222 COVID-19 vaccine. Sequencing used immunoSEQ multiplex PCR; TCRdb keeps in-frame clones, though not all of them. Of 100,000 to 150,000 clones in the sample, 65% to 90% were seen once. Sequenced here: peripheral blood, sampled 28 days after the second AZD1222 dose. These receptors were obtained from an adult who received the AZD1222 COVID-19 vaccine.

The V gene is TRBV7-9, the J gene TRBJ1-5; weak D call: TRBD1 (6 bases). The germline V gene has CDR1 SEHNR and CDR2 FQNEAQ (reference sequence). Trimming stripped 3 bases from V and 5 bases from J, with 14 bases between. The CDR3 sequence is 15 residues long. CDR3 nucleotide sequence: TGTGCCAGCAGCTTTCAGGGGATCGTATATCAGCCCCAGCATTTT. Its protein is CASSFQGIVYQPQHF.

This clone has a handful of counts. The CDR3 here is CASSAGQGDNQPQHF. The CDR3 DNA reads TGTGCCAGCAGTGCGGGACAGGGTGATAATCAGCCCCAGCATTTT. The chain couples TRBV6-4 to TRBJ1-5, with TRBD1 matching over 9 bases. The CDR3 is 15 amino acids. The V and J ends lost 4 bases and 4 bases, in that order; junction bases with no gene match: 5. The germline V gene encodes CDR1 MRHNA and CDR2 SNTAGT.